Below are 9 T cell receptor beta chains sequenced from a single sample in a study of T cell clonality in common variable immunodeficiency. TCRdb's table, derived via immunoSEQ multiplex PCR, lists solely in-frame clones and lacks some. The sample shows tens of thousands of clones, no singletons; the ten largest hold around 2.8%. The sample comprised peripheral blood mononuclear cells. The source of these receptors is a person aged 18 to 70 in good health.

This clone was counted between two and nine times. The DNA ends 3 residues before the CDR3 does, and the rest of the CDR3 is filled in from the germline J gene. The chain employs TRBV2 and TRBJ1-2; D possibly corresponds to TRBD1 (5 bases). This CDR3 is 14 amino acids long. V was clipped by 2 bases and J by 2 bases, with 9 bases between them. The germline V gene encodes CDR1 SNHLY and CDR2 FYNNEI. The CDR3 sequence is CASSEQGKNYGYTF. Partial CDR3 DNA: TGTGCCAGCAGTGAACAGGGCAAGAACTATGGC.

This clone was seen many times. The read terminates 3 residues before the CDR3 end, so the remaining end is supplied by the germline J gene. V gene TRBV29-1 combines with J gene TRBJ2-5; D remains unclear. The germline V gene has CDR1 SQVTM and CDR2 ANQGSEA. The CDR3 has 14 residues. V was cut by 6 bases and J by 1 base, with 15 bases left in between. The CDR3 bases that were read are TGCAGCGTGCTGGCTCGTAAAGTCCAAGAGACC. It yields the protein CSVLARKVQET. The whole CDR3 region reads CSVLARKVQETQYF.

In this sample, this clone turned up many times. Read sequence stops 3 residues before the CDR3 end, and the germline J gene provides the missing end. The chain joins TRBV12-5 to TRBJ1-2, with D possibly matching TRBD1 (5 bases). The CDR3 sequence is 13 residues long. Germline CDR1 reads LGHNT; CDR2 reads FRNRAP. With 7 bases removed from V and 4 bases from J, the gap between germline ends came to 13 bases. The CDR3 protein is CASAPQDIYGYTF. The sequenced CDR3 bases are TGTGCTAGTGCCCCCCAGGACATCTATGGC. Using reference TRBV12-5 and TRBJ1-2 for the parts outside the CDR3, the full variable domain is DARVTQTPRHKVTEMGQEVTMRCQPILGHNTVFWYRQTMMQGLELLAYFRNRAPLDDSGMPKDRFSAEMPDATLATLKIQPSEPRDSAVYFCASAPQDIYGYTFGSGTRLTVV.

This clone occurred many times. The read terminates 3 residues ahead of where the CDR3 ends, so the germline J gene completes it. This rearrangement joins TRBV6-1 to TRBJ1-4; no clear D. CDR3 length: 14 amino acids. CDR1 and CDR2 from the germline V gene are MNHNS and SASEGT. Trimming pared 1 base from V and 8 bases from J, leaving 11 bases between. The CDR3 sequence is CASSEVSGGEKLFF. The part of the CDR3 DNA that was read is TGTGCCAGCAGTGAAGTAAGCGGAGGGGAAAAA.

This clone was found many times. The DNA read from the CDR3 is TGTGCCAGCAGTGAGAGTAGGGCTGAA. The encoded protein is CASSESRAE. The whole CDR3 is CASSESRAEAFF. This chain links TRBV6-1 with TRBJ1-1; D gene uncertain. With the read ending 3 residues before the CDR3 end, the germline J gene is used to fill in that end. The CDR3 is made up of 12 amino acids. Trimming took 3 bases from V and 6 from J, leaving 8 bases between them. CDR1 is MNHNS and CDR2 is SASEGT in the germline V gene.

There are many counts of this clone. The CDR3 extends 3 residues past the end of the read, so its final part is completed from the germline J gene. The rearrangement links TRBV20-1 to TRBJ2-5; the match to TRBD1 covers 11 bases. There are 17 residues in the CDR3. V was clipped by 2 bases and J by 4 bases; unmatched bases: 12. Germline V gives CDR1 DFQATT, CDR2 SNEGSKA (reference sequence). Partial CDR3 DNA: TGCAGTGCTAGAAATCCTCGGACAGGGGGCTTTGTAGAGACC. Amino acid sequence: CSARNPRTGGFVET. The whole CDR3 is CSARNPRTGGFVETQYF.

This clone has ten or more counts. The CDR3 loop is CASSIKPDRGYGYTF. CDR3 bases read: TGTGCCAGTAGTATAAAACCCGACAGGGGCTATGGC. The chain carries TRBV19 and TRBJ1-2; 8 nucleotides align to TRBD1. The CDR3 end falls 3 residues outside the read, so it is completed with the germline J gene. J was trimmed by 4 bases and V by 2 bases; bases with no gene match: 6. There are 15 residues in the CDR3. CDR1 and CDR2 (germline): LNHDA, SQIVND (reference sequence).

This clone was seen many times. The read is 3 residues too short to cover the CDR3 end, so that end is filled in from the germline J gene. The rearrangement links TRBV7-2 to TRBJ2-3; TRBD2 matches 9 bases. Per the germline V gene, CDR1 is SGHTA and CDR2 is FQGNSA. V lost 2 bases to trimming and J lost 3 bases; unmatched junction nucleotides: 3. The CDR3 has 15 amino acids. CDR3 DNA, as far as it was read: TGTGCCAGCAGCTTATCGGCGGGGGGGACAGATACG. Residues: CASSLSAGGTDT. The CDR3, in full, reads CASSLSAGGTDTQYF. The full variable domain, with the rest looked up from reference TRBV7-2 and TRBJ2-3, is GAGVSQSPSNKVTEKGKDVELRCDPISGHTALYWYRQSLGQGLEFLIYFQGNSAPDKSGLPSDRFSAERTGGSVSTLTIQRTQQEDSAVYLCASSLSAGGTDTQYFGPGTRLTVL.

This clone has at least ten counts. The DNA ends 3 residues before the CDR3 does, and the rest of the CDR3 is filled in from the germline J gene. The chain has TRBV14 and TRBJ1-2; weak D call: TRBD1 (6 bases). Trimming shortened V by 3 bases and J by 5 bases, and 13 bases separated the two germline ends. In germline, CDR1 is SGHDN, CDR2 FVKESK. The CDR3 runs to 14 residues. CDR3 DNA, as far as it was read: TGTGCCAGCAGCCACGGGACAAGGGAGTATGGC. Its protein product is CASSHGTREYG. In full, the CDR3 reads CASSHGTREYGYTF.